Presented here are 3 T cell receptor beta chains from one specimen sequenced in a study of T cell changes during pregnancy in multiple sclerosis. Measured with immunoSEQ multiplex PCR; TCRdb has only the in-frame clones, and not every one. The table lists under 80,000 clones, 85% to 95% of them singletons. The input for sequencing was peripheral blood, taken before pregnancy. These receptor sequences come from a female donor with multiple sclerosis, enrolled in a pregnancy study.

The rearrangement uses TRBV4-2 and TRBJ1-1; TRBD1 aligns across 7 bases. Per the germline V gene, CDR1 is LGHNA and CDR2 is YNFKEQ. This CDR3 has 12 residues. After removal of 8 bases from V and 6 bases from J, the junction contained 6 bases not matched to a gene. The CDR3 nucleotides read TGTGCCAGCTCCGGGACAGACCCTGAAGCTTTCTTT. Translated, it gives CASSGTDPEAFF.

This chain connects TRBV13 to TRBJ2-3; 8 bases map to TRBD2. Germline assignment: CDR1 PRHDT and CDR2 FYEKMQ (reference sequence). The CDR3 is 17 residues long. The ends lost 2 bases at V and 6 bases at J; junction bases unmatched: 13. In DNA, the CDR3 is TGTGCCAGCAGCTTAAGTCCCGGGACTAGGACGGGGGATACGCAGTATTTT. It yields the protein CASSLSPGTRTGDTQYF.

The chain employs TRBV18 and TRBJ1-3; D perhaps matches TRBD1 (5 bases). Trimming left V 4 bases short and J 1 base short, with 11 bases between. The CDR3 is 15 amino acids. The germline V gene has CDR1 KGHSH and CDR2 LQKENI. This chain's CDR3 is CASSQQGGSGNTIYF. For the CDR3, the DNA is TGTGCCAGCTCACAGCAGGGTGGGTCTGGAAACACCATATATTTT.